The clone carrying this TCR beta chain was seen only once. Its antigen is unidentified. The record originates from a study of T cell responses to AZD1222 COVID-19 vaccine. Regarding the study as a whole: White British ancestry dominated among donors, who included more females, and clonal diversity was possibly underestimated. Repertoire collection took place solely once the T cell response had peaked.

The germline V gene has CDR1 LNHNV and CDR2 YYDKDF (reference sequence). V dropped 0 bases and J dropped 8 bases, with 13 bases sitting between them. The CDR3 sequence is 14 residues long. TCRdb's table, derived via immunoSEQ multiplex PCR, lists solely in-frame clones and lacks some. The sample lists roughly 120,000 clones, around 87% occurring once. The sequenced sample was peripheral blood, obtained on day 0 of AZD1222 vaccination. V gene TRBV15 combines with J gene TRBJ1-2, with TRBD1 as a possible D gene (6 bases). The TCR sequence derives from an adult in good health. The CDR3 reads CATSRDRKQGGYTF. CDR3 DNA sequence: TGTGCCACCAGCAGAGATCGGAAACAGGGAGGCTACACCTTC.